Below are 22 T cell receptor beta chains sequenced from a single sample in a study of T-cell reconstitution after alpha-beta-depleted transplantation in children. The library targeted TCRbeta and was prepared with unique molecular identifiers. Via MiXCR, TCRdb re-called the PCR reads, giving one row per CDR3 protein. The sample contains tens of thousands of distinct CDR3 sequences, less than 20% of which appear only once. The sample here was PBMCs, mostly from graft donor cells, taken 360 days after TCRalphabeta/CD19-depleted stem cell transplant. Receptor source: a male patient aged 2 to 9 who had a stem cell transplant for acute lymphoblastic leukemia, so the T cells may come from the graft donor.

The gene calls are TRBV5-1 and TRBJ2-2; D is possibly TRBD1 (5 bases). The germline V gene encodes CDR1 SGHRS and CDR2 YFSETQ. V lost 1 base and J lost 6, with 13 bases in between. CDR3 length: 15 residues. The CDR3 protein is CASSLSVGAAGELFF. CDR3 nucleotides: TGCGCCAGCAGCTTGTCCGTTGGGGCGGCCGGGGAGCTGTTTTTT.

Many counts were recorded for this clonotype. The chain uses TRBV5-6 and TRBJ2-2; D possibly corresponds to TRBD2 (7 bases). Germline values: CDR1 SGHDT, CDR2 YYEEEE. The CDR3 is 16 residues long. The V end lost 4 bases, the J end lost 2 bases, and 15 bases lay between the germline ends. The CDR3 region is CASSPRGAGNTGELFF. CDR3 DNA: TGTGCCAGCAGCCCTCGGGGGGCGGGAAACACCGGGGAGCTGTTTTTT.

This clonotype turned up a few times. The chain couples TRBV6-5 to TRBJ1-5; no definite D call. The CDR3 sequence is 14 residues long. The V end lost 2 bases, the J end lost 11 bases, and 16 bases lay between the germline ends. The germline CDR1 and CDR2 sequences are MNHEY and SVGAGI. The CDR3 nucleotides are TGTGCCAGCAGTTACAAGGACGAACTTATGTCCCAGCATTTT. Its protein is CASSYKDELMSQHF.

CDR3 sequence reads: CASSFAGTGIYEQYF. In DNA, the CDR3 is TGTGCCAGCAGTTTCGCCGGGACAGGGATCTACGAGCAGTACTTC. V gene TRBV28 combines with J gene TRBJ2-7; 9 bases are a match to TRBD1. The V gene end was trimmed by 3 bases and the J gene end by 3 bases; junction bases not matched to a gene: 6. CDR3 size: 15 residues. The V gene's germline CDR1 is MDHEN and CDR2 SYDVKM. Combining the CDR3 with reference TRBV28 and TRBJ2-7 gives the whole variable domain DVKVTQSSRYLVKRTGEKVFLECVQDMDHENMFWYRQDPGLGLRLIYFSYDVKMKEKGDIPEGYSVSREKKERFSLILESASTNQTSMYLCASSFAGTGIYEQYFGPGTRLTVT.

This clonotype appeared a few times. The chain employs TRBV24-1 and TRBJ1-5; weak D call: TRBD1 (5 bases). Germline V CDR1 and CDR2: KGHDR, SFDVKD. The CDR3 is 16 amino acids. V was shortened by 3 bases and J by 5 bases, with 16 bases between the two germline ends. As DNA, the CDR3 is TGTGCCACCAGTGATGGCCGGGACCGCGAATATCAGCCCCAGCATTTT. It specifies CATSDGRDREYQPQHF.

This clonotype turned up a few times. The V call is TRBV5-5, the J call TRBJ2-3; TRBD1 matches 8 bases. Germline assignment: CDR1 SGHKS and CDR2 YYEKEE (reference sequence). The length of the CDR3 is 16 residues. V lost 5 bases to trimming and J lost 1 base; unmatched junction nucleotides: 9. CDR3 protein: CASSLGRGLRTDTQYF. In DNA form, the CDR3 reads TGTGCCAGCAGTCTGGGCAGGGGGCTTCGCACAGATACGCAGTATTTT.

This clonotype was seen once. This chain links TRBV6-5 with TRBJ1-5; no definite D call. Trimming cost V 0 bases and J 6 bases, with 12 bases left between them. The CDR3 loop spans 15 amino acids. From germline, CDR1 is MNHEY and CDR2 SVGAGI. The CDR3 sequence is CASSYSNRDRQPQHF. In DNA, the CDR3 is TGTGCCAGCAGTTACTCGAATAGGGATCGTCAGCCCCAGCATTTT.

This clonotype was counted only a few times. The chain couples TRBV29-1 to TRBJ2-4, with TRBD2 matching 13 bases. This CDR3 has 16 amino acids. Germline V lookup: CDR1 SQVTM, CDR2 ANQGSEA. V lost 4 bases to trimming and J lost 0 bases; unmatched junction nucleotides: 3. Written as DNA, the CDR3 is TGCAGCGTTGGGGGACTAGCGGGGCTAGCCAAAAACATTCAGTACTTC. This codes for CSVGGLAGLAKNIQYF.

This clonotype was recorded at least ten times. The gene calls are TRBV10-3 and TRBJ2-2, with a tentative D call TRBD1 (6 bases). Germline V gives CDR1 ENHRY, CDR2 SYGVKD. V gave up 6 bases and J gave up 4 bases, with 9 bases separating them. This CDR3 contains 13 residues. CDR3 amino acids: CAIRRQVTGELFF. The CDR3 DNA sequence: TGTGCCATCAGACGACAGGTCACCGGGGAGCTGTTTTTT.

As DNA, the CDR3 is TGCGCCAGCAGCTTGGTTTCACTATCCTACGAGCAGTACTTC. Translation gives CASSLVSLSYEQYF. This chain links TRBV5-1 with TRBJ2-7; D gene ambiguous. The CDR3 is made up of 14 amino acids. V gave up 0 bases and J gave up 1 base, with 8 bases separating them. The germline V gene has CDR1 SGHRS and CDR2 YFSETQ.

CDR3 coding DNA: TGCGCCAGCAGCCACAGACAGGGGACAGCCAAAAACATTCAGTACTTC. It translates to CASSHRQGTAKNIQYF. V and J are TRBV4-1 and TRBJ2-4, with TRBD1 identical over 8 bases. J was trimmed by 0 bases and V by 3 bases; bases with no gene match: 4. CDR1 and CDR2 from the germline V gene are MGHRA and YSYEKL. This CDR3 contains 16 residues.

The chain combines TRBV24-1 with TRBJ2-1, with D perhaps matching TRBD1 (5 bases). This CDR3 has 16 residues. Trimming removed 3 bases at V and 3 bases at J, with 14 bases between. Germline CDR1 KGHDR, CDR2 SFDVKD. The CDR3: CATSDPQGKIYNEQFF. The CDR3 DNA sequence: TGTGCCACCAGTGATCCCCAGGGTAAAATCTACAATGAGCAGTTCTTC.

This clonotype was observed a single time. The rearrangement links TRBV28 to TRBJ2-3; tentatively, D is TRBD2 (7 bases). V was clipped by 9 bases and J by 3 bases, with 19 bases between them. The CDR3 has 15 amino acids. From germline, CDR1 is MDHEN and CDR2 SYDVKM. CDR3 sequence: CASSIGGVGTDTQYF. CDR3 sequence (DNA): TGTGCCAGTTCTATAGGGGGGGTGGGAACAGATACGCAGTATTTT.

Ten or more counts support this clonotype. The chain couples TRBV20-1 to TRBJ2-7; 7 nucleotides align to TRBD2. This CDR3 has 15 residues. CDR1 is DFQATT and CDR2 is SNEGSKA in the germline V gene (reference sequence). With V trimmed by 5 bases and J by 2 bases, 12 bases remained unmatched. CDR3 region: CSALGPSGLAYEQYF. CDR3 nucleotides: TGCAGTGCTCTAGGGCCTAGCGGCCTTGCCTACGAGCAGTACTTC.

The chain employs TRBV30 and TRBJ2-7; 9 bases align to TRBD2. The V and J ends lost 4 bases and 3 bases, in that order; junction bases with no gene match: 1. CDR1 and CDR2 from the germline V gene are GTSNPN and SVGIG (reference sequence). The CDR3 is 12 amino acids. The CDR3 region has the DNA TGTGCCTGGACTAGCGGGAACTACGAGCAGTACTTC. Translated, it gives CAWTSGNYEQYF.

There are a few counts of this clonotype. CDR3 in amino acids: CASSRIYEQYF. The CDR3, as DNA: TGTGCCAGCAGCCGGATCTACGAGCAGTACTTC. The genes are TRBV7-9 and TRBJ2-7; D ambiguous. Germline CDR1 SEHNR, CDR2 FQNEAQ (reference sequence). The V end was cut by 5 bases, the J end by 3 bases, with 5 bases between. The CDR3 totals 11 residues.

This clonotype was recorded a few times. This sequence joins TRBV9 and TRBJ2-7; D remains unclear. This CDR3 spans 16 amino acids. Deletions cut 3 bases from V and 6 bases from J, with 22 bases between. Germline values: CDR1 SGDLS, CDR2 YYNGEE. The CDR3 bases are TGTGCCAGCAGCGCCCTGAGTATTCCGGTTCTCGGCGAGCAGTACTTC. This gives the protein CASSALSIPVLGEQYF.

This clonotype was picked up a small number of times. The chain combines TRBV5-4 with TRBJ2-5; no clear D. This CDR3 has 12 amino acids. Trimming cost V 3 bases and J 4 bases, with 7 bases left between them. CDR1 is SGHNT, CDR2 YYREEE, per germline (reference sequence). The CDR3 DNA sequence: TGTGCCAGCAGCTCCACATCAGAGACCCAGTACTTC. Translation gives CASSSTSETQYF.

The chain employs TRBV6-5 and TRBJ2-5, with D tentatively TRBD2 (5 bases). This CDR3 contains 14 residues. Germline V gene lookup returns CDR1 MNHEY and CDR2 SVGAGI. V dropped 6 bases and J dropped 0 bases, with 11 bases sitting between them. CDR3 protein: CASSPAGNQETQYF. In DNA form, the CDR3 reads TGTGCCAGCAGCCCTGCCGGGAACCAAGAGACCCAGTACTTC.

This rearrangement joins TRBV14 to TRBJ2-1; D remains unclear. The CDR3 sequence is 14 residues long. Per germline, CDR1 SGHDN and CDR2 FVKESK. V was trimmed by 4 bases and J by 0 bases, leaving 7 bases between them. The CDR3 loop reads CASSRGSSYNEQFF. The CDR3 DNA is TGTGCCAGCAGCCGGGGAAGCTCCTACAATGAGCAGTTCTTC. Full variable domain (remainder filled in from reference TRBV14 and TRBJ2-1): EAGVTQFPSHSVIEKGQTVTLRCDPISGHDNLYWYRRVMGKEIKFLLHFVKESKQDESGMPNNRFLAERTGGTYSTLKVQPAELEDSGVYFCASSRGSSYNEQFFGPGTRLTVL.

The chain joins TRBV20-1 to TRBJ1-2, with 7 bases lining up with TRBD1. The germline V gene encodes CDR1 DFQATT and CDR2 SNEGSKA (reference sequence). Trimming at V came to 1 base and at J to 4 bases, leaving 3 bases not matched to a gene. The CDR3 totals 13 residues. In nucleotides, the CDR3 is TGCAGTGCTAGAGTAGGGGGCCCCTATGGCTACACCTTC. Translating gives CSARVGGPYGYTF.

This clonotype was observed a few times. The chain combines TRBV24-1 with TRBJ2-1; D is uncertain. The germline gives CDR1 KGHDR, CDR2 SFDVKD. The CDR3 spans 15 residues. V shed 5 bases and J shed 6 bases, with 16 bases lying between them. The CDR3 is CATSGTPPVGNEQFF. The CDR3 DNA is TGTGCCACCAGTGGAACCCCCCCGGTGGGCAATGAGCAGTTCTTC.